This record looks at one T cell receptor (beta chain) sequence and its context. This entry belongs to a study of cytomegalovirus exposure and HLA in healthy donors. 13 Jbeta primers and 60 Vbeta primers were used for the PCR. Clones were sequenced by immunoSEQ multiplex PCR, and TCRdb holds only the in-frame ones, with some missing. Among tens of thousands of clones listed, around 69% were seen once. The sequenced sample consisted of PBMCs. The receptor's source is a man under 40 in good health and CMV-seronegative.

CDR3 residues: CASSERQGATQGKLFF. In nucleotides, the CDR3 is TGTGCCAGCAGTGAGCGGCAGGGGGCCACTCAAGGAAAACTGTTTTTT. The chain links TRBV25-1 to TRBJ1-4; 8 bases fit TRBD1. Germline V lookup: CDR1 MGHDK, CDR2 SYGVNS. CDR3 size: 16 residues. J gave up 10 bases and V 3 bases, and 13 bases lay outside the gene matches.